This is a list of T cell receptor beta chains from one sample in a study of blood T cell repertoires in COVID-19. Generated by immunoSEQ multiplex PCR, the TCRdb table keeps only in-frame clones and is missing some. This table holds 200,000 to 300,000 clones, 88% found once. Sequenced input: PBMCs or T cells enriched from blood (not recorded which). The receptors stem from a woman aged 40 to 55 with acute COVID-19. Each CDR3 is given with its conserved first and last residue. The D gene is left open where the match is weak. For some rows the clone size is stated as once, few or many, or as a class when expanded; others skip it.

D | J | size | V | CDR3 | DNA
- | TRBJ1-2 | - | TRBV10-1 | CASSEGRGNGYTF | TGCGCCAGCAGTGAGGGCAGGGGAAATGGCTACACCTTC
TRBD2 | TRBJ2-4 | few | TRBV6-5 | CASSNPGRNIQYF | TGTGCCAGCAGTAACCCCGGGAGGAACATTCAGTACTTC
- | TRBJ1-6 | - | TRBV6-2/TRBV6-3 | CASSPGSATSYNSPLHF | TGTGCCAGCAGTCCAGGGTCGGCTACCTCCTATAATTCACCCCTCCACTTT
TRBD1 | TRBJ1-2 | - | TRBV10-3 | CAISRDRSNYGYTF | TGTGCCATCAGCAGGGACAGGAGCAACTATGGCTACACCTTC
TRBD1 | TRBJ1-6 | once | TRBV14 | CASRRDRAYNSPLHF | TGTGCCAGCAGACGGGACAGGGCTTATAATTCACCCCTCCACTTT
TRBD1 | TRBJ1-3 | - | TRBV7-2 | CASRLSRDRGFGNTIYF | TGTGCCAGCAGGCTATCAAGGGACAGGGGGTTTGGAAACACCATATATTTT
TRBD2 | TRBJ2-1 | - | TRBV7-2 | CASRISGGTYNEQFF | TGTGCCAGCAGAATTAGCGGGGGAACCTACAATGAGCAGTTCTTC
- | TRBJ2-3 | - | TRBV9 | CASSLSLGTQYF | TGTGCCAGCAGTCTCAGTTTGGGCACGCAGTATTTT
- | TRBJ2-2 | - | TRBV27 | CASSSSVTSLSTGELFF | TGTGCCAGCAGTTCCTCGGTTACTAGCCTCTCCACCGGGGAGCTGTTTTTT
- | TRBJ2-7 | - | TRBV10-2 | CASSSGRTYEQYF | TGCGCCAGCAGTAGTGGCCGAACCTACGAGCAGTACTTC
TRBD2 | TRBJ2-1 | - | TRBV5-1 | CASSLNLLEGLAGDHNEQFF | TGCGCCAGCAGCTTGAATTTATTGGAAGGACTAGCGGGGGACCACAATGAGCAGTTCTTC
TRBD2 | TRBJ2-3 | once | TRBV3-1/TRBV3-2 | CASSQDRVSGGFTDTQYF | TGTGCCAGCAGCCAAGATCGGGTTAGCGGGGGGTTTACAGATACGCAGTATTTT
TRBD2 | TRBJ2-7 | - | TRBV4-2 | CASSQELAGGLYEQYF | TGTGCCAGCAGCCAAGAGCTAGCGGGGGGGCTTTACGAGCAGTACTTC
- | TRBJ2-2 | once | TRBV27 | CAWTAPVTGELFF | TGTGCCTGGACAGCGCCGGTCACCGGGGAGCTGTTTTTT
- | TRBJ1-5 | - | TRBV19 | CASISDRSSNQPQHF | TGTGCCAGTATTTCCGACAGGTCTAGCAATCAGCCCCAGCATTTT
TRBD1 | TRBJ1-1 | - | TRBV12-5 | CASGLTLPDRGDF | TGTGCTAGTGGTTTGACCCTCCCCGACAGGGGAGACTTT
TRBD1 | TRBJ1-3 | - | TRBV5-4 | CASRAWTGDNTIYF | TGTGCCAGCAGAGCTTGGACAGGGGACAACACCATATATTTT
TRBD1 | TRBJ1-6 | - | TRBV5-1 | CASTRDRGDNSPLHF | TGCGCCAGCACCCGAGACAGGGGTGATAATTCACCCCTCCACTTT
TRBD1 | TRBJ1-2 | - | TRBV7-2 | CASSSNRDSYGYTF | TGTGCCAGCAGCTCGAATAGGGACAGCTATGGCTACACCTTC
- | TRBJ2-1 | - | TRBV5-4 | CASSLRGRGSYNEQFF | TGTGCCAGCAGCTTGAGGGGGCGGGGATCCTACAATGAGCAGTTCTTC
- | TRBJ1-1 | - | TRBV27 | CASTSRGPGGNTEAFF | TGTGCCAGCACGTCACGGGGTCCGGGCGGGAACACTGAAGCTTTCTTT
- | TRBJ2-1 | - | TRBV7-2 | CASSFRDEQFF | TGTGCCAGCAGCTTTCGGGATGAGCAGTTCTTC
- | TRBJ1-3 | - | TRBV19 | CASNKGWRGNTIYF | TGTGCCAGTAACAAAGGGTGGAGGGGAAACACCATATATTTT
- | TRBJ1-4 | - | TRBV2 | CASRAGGTLREKLFF | TGTGCCAGCAGGGCCGGGGGGACTCTGAGGGAAAAACTGTTTTTT
TRBD2 | TRBJ2-1 | - | TRBV2 | CASSGLAGAEEQFF | TGTGCCAGCAGTGGACTAGCGGGAGCCGAGGAGCAGTTCTTC
TRBD1 | TRBJ2-3 | - | TRBV3-1/TRBV3-2 | CASSTTGGPSTDTQYF | TGTGCCAGCAGCACGACAGGGGGACCTAGCACAGATACGCAGTATTTT
- | TRBJ1-3 | - | TRBV6-6 | CASILAEKSSGNTIYF | TGTGCCAGCATCCTCGCGGAGAAGAGCTCTGGAAACACCATATATTTT
TRBD1 | TRBJ1-2 | - | TRBV7-2 | CASSPQTGNYGYTF | TGTGCCAGCAGCCCCCAGACAGGGAACTATGGCTACACCTTC
- | TRBJ1-2 | - | TRBV30 | CAWGSTNYGYTF | TGTGCCTGGGGGAGCACCAACTATGGCTACACCTTC
TRBD2 | TRBJ2-7 | - | TRBV7-9 | CASSSERGWDYEQYF | TGTGCCAGCAGCTCCGAGCGGGGGTGGGACTACGAGCAGTACTTC
- | TRBJ2-1 | - | TRBV20-1 | CSAATGHEQFF | TGCAGTGCGGCCACAGGGCACGAGCAGTTCTTC
TRBD1 | TRBJ2-7 | - | TRBV6-5 | CASSTGAPLYYEQYF | TGTGCCAGCAGTACAGGGGCCCCCCTCTATTACGAGCAGTACTTC
TRBD1 | TRBJ1-5 | - | TRBV5-6 | CASSRGQGDQPQHF | TGTGCCAGCAGCAGGGGACAGGGTGATCAGCCCCAGCATTTT
TRBD2 | TRBJ2-1 | once | TRBV5-1 | CASSLVTSGGWNEQFF | TGCGCCAGCAGCTTGGTGACTAGCGGGGGGTGGAATGAGCAGTTCTTC
TRBD2 | TRBJ2-3 | - | TRBV5-1 | CASSPGGGLLSTDTQYF | TGCGCCAGCAGCCCCGGCGGGGGTTTGCTTAGCACAGATACGCAGTATTTT
TRBD1 | TRBJ2-1 | - | TRBV9 | CASSVGAGQGYNEQFF | TGTGCCAGCAGCGTAGGGGCTGGACAGGGTTACAATGAGCAGTTCTTC
TRBD1 | TRBJ1-3 | - | TRBV7-2 | CASSPSLDRGKGNTIYF | TGTGCCAGCAGCCCATCCTTGGACAGGGGGAAGGGAAACACCATATATTTT
TRBD2 | TRBJ2-5 | - | TRBV7-2 | CASSLDGLAGVETQYF | TGTGCCAGCAGCTTAGACGGACTAGCGGGGGTGGAGACCCAGTACTTC